This T cell receptor (beta chain) was recorded in a study of Ad26.COV2.S vaccination and SARS-CoV-2 variants. Whole-study results and caveats: Placebo recipients had lower spike-specific TCR breadth than vaccine recipients. Recipients of vaccine and of placebo showed similar breadth of their non-spike TCR repertoires. Reported post-vaccination CD8+ and CD4+ T cell responses to spike showed substantial breadth. The TCR breadth and depth analyses may have produced an underestimate of total T cell responses.

Note on this clone: Its antigen is undetermined.

Sequencing used immunoSEQ multiplex PCR; TCRdb keeps in-frame clones, though not all of them. The sample shows roughly 100,000 clones, around 81% of them seen only once. V lost 5 bases and J 2 bases, leaving 13 bases between the germline ends. CDR1 is SEHNR, CDR2 FQNEAQ, per germline (reference sequence). This CDR3 region has 15 residues. Here the sequenced sample was peripheral blood, taken after recovery from COVID-19. The receptor was derived from a human donor who had recovered from COVID-19. V gene TRBV7-9 combines with J gene TRBJ1-5; D remains unclear. This CDR3 is CASSPSSPRNQPQHF. The CDR3 nucleotides are TGTGCCAGCAGCCCCAGTTCTCCCCGCAATCAGCCCCAGCATTTT. Full variable domain (outside the CDR3, taken from reference TRBV7-9 and TRBJ1-5): DTGVSQNPRHKITKRGQNVTFRCDPISEHNRLYWYRQTLGQGPEFLTYFQNEAQLEKSRLLSDRFSAERPKGSFSTLEIQRTEQGDSAMYLCASSPSSPRNQPQHFGDGTRLSIL.